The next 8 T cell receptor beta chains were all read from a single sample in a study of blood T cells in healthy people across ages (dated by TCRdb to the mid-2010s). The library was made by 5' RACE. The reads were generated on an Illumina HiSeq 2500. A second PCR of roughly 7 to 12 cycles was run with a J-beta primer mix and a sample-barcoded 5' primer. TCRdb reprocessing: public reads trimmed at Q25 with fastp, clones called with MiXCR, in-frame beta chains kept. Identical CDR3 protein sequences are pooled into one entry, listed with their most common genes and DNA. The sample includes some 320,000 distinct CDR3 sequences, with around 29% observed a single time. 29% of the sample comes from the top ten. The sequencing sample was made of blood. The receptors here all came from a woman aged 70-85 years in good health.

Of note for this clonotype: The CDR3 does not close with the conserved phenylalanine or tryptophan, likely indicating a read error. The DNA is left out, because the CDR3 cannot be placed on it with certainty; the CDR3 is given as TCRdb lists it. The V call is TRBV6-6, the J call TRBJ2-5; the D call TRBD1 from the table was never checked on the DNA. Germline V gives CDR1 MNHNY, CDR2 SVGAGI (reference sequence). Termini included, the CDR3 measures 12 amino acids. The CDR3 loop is CASSYDRQGAIL.

The DNA for the CDR3 is TGCAGCGCCTACCTGGGGGGACAGGGCCTGAACATTCAGTACTTC. The encoded protein is CSAYLGGQGLNIQYF. The chain couples TRBV29-1 to TRBJ2-4; 9 bases agree with TRBD1. V trimming: 7 bases; J trimming: 7 bases; junction bases outside the gene matches: 14. Germline CDR1 is SQVTM and CDR2 is ANQGSEA. The length of the CDR3 is 15 residues.

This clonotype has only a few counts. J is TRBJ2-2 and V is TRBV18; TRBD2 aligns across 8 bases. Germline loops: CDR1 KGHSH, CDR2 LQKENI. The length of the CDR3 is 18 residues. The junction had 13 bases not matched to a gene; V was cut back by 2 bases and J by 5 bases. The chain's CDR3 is CASSPIPQTSDGTGELFF. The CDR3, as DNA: TGTGCCAGCTCACCAATACCCCAGACTAGCGATGGAACCGGGGAGCTGTTTTTT.

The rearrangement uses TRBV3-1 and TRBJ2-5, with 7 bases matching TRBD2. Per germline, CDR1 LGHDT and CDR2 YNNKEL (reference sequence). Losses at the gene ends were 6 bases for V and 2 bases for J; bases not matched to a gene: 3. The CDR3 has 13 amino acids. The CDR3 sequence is CASRAGRQETQYF. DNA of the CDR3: TGTGCCAGCAGAGCGGGAAGACAAGAGACCCAGTACTTC.

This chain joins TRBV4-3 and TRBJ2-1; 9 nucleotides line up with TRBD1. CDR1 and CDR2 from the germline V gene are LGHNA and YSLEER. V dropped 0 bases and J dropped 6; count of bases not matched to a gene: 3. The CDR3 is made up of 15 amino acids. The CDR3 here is CASSQDGTGINEQFF. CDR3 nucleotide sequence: TGCGCCAGCAGCCAAGATGGGACAGGGATCAATGAGCAGTTCTTC.

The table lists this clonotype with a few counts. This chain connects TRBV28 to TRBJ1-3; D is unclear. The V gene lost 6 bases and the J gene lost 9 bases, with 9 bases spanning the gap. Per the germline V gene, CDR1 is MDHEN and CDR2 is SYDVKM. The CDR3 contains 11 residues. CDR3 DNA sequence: TGTGCCAGCAGGGACGACGGCACCATATATTTT. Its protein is CASRDDGTIYF.

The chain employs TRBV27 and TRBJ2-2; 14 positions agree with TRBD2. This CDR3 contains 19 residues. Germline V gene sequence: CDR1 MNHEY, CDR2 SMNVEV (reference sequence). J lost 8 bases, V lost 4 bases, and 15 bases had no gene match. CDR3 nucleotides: TGTGCCAGCAGTTCGGCAGGACTAGCGGGAGGAAAAGGATTAGGGGAGCTGTTTTTT. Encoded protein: CASSSAGLAGGKGLGELFF.

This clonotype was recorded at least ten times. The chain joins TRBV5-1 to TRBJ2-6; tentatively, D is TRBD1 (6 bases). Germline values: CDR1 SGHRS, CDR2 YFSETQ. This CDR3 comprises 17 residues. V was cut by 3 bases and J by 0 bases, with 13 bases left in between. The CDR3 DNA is TGCGCCAGCAGCTCCGGGACACGAGGCTCTGGGGCCAACGTCCTGACTTTC. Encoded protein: CASSSGTRGSGANVLTF.